This T cell receptor beta chain emerged from a study (dated by TCRdb to 2012 to 2015). This clonotype came up many times. Its antigen is not yet known. Base qualities are missing; no much larger clone stands one base away. Sequenced using an Illumina Genome Analyzer IIx. TCRdb reanalyzed the raw reads on its own, using fastp at Q25 for trimming and MiXCR for clone calling, and kept in-frame beta chains. Each CDR3 protein gets just one entry, which takes the most common genes and DNA from the rows behind it. The sample has around 15,000 distinct CDR3 sequences on record, around 35% of them singletons. Of the sample, about 15% is held by the ten largest clones. This sequence originates from a human donor. The sample comprised blood.

The nucleotides read TGCAGCGTTGATAATGGAGGCATTGGATCCTACAATGAGCAGTTCTTC. This sequence encodes CSVDNGGIGSYNEQFF. The V and J segments used are TRBV29-1 and TRBJ2-1; TRBD2 is a weak D gene call, 5 bases matching. The CDR3 runs 16 amino acids, cysteine and phenylalanine included. The read is trimmed to its CDR3 DNA, 48 bases read in frame from base 1. V is cut by 3 bases and J by 1 base, and the space between the germline ends is 16 bases. From the germline V gene, CDR1 is SQVTM and CDR2 is ANQGSEA.